This T cell receptor (beta chain) was retrieved from a study of T cell responses to AZD1222 COVID-19 vaccine. Study-level findings and limits: Donors were chiefly white British, with a greater number of females, and clonal diversity was perhaps underestimated. Repertoires were obtained solely post-peak T cell response.

Pooled samples include second doses given at about 4 or 12 weeks. The protocol was immunoSEQ multiplex PCR, while the TCRdb copy is restricted to in-frame clones and leaves out a portion. Here the sample spans more than 85,000 clones, 70% to 90% being singletons. The germline V gene encodes CDR1 SQVTM and CDR2 ANQGSEA. CDR3 size: 13 residues. V lost 7 bases and J lost 6, with 16 bases in between. Remarks on this clone: Its antigen is not identified.

The chain couples TRBV29-1 to TRBJ2-1, with D possibly being TRBD1 or TRBD2 (5 bases each). Sequenced here: peripheral blood, sampled 28 days after the second AZD1222 dose. The clonotype comes from an adult who received the AZD1222 COVID-19 vaccine. The DNA of the CDR3 is TGCAGCGAGAGCCGGGACGGGTCCAATGAGCAGTTCTTC. Translating gives CSESRDGSNEQFF.